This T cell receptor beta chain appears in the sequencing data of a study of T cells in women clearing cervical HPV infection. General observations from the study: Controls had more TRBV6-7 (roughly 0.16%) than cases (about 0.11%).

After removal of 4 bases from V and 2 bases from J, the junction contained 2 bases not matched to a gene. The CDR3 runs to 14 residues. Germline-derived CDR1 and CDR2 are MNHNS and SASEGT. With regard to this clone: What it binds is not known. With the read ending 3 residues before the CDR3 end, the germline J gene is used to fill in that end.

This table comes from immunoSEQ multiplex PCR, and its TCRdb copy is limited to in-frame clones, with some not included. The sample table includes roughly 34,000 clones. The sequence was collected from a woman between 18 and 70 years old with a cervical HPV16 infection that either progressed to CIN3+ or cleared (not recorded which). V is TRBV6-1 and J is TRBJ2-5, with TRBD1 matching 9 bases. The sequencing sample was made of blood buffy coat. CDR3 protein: CASSGDRGQETQYF. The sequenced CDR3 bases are TGTGCCAGCAGTGGAGACAGGGGGCAAGAGACC.